These T cell receptor beta chains were read from a single sample in a study of CD8+ T cells in alopecia areata. Some clones are missing from TCRdb's copy, which holds only in-frame ones; the method was immunoSEQ multiplex PCR. This sample has about 190,000 clones, with 60% found just once. Sequencing was performed on CD4+ T cells sorted from blood, taken at week 4, from a patient treated with tofacitinib. These receptors all come from a human donor with alopecia areata. CDR3s include the opening cysteine and the closing phenylalanine or tryptophan. The order of the fields is V gene, clone size, D gene, J gene, CDR3 DNA, CDR3 protein. The D gene is left open where the match is weak. Size is omitted from some rows. Given values are once, few, many or a class for expanded clones.

>TRBV30|NA|NA|TRBJ2-2
TGTGCCTGGATGGGGGCGTCCGGGGAGCTGTTTTTT
CAWMGASGELFF
>TRBV5-1|NA|NA|TRBJ2-2
TGCGCCAGCAGCTTTGGGACCGGGGAGCTGTTTTTT
CASSFGTGELFF
>TRBV23-1|few|NA|TRBJ1-4
TGCGCCAGCAGGGCAACAACTAATGAAAAACTGTTTTTT
CASRATTNEKLFF
>TRBV6-5|NA|NA|TRBJ2-6
TGTGCCAGCAGTCGGAACTCTGGGGCCAACGTCCTGACTTTC
CASSRNSGANVLTF
>TRBV29-1|few|NA|TRBJ2-2
TGCAGCGTACAACCCACAGGGCACGGGGAGCTGTTTTTT
CSVQPTGHGELFF
>TRBV7-9|NA|NA|TRBJ1-1
TGTGCCAGCAGCCCGTGGACGGGCACTGAAGCTTTCTTT
CASSPWTGTEAFF
>TRBV5-6|NA|NA|TRBJ1-2
TGTGCCAGCAGCTTCGGTCCGACCTCAGGTGATGGCTACACCTTC
CASSFGPTSGDGYTF
>TRBV14|NA|TRBD1|TRBJ2-5
TGTGCCAGCAGCCAAGCACAGGGGAGCGGAGAGACCCAGTACTTC
CASSQAQGSGETQYF
>TRBV5-1|few|TRBD1|TRBJ2-5
TGCGCCAGCAGCTTGACTACCGGGACAGGAGAGACCCAGTACTTC
CASSLTTGTGETQYF
>TRBV9|NA|NA|TRBJ1-3
TGTGCCAGCAGCGTAAGAGGGGTCGAAAACACCATATATTTT
CASSVRGVENTIYF
>TRBV5-1|NA|NA|TRBJ2-7
TGCGCCAGCAGCTTGGGCGGCAACTACGAGCAGTACTTC
CASSLGGNYEQYF
>TRBV15|NA|NA|TRBJ2-2
TGTGCCACCAGCTTGCACAGGGTATCCGGGGAGCTGTTTTTT
CATSLHRVSGELFF
>TRBV29-1|NA|NA|TRBJ1-4
TGCAGCGTTGAATTTCCGGCTCCCAAAGAAAAACTGTTTTTT
CSVEFPAPKEKLFF
>TRBV30|NA|NA|TRBJ2-5
TGTGCCTGGAGAGGTCAACGGCGGACCCAGTACTTC
CAWRGQRRTQYF
>TRBV11-2|NA|NA|TRBJ2-1
TGTGCCAGCAGCTTAGAGGTACAGAACAGTGAGCAGTTCTTC
CASSLEVQNSEQFF
>TRBV5-1|NA|NA|TRBJ1-1
TGCGCCAGCAGCCGGGGGTTTACTGAAGCTTTCTTT
CASSRGFTEAFF
>TRBV7-3|few|NA|TRBJ2-5
TGTGCCAGCAGCTTAGGGGTGGGGGACAACCAAGAGACCCAGTACTTC
CASSLGVGDNQETQYF
>TRBV29-1|few|NA|TRBJ1-1
TGCAGCGTCCGCTTTATGAACACTGAAGCTTTCTTT
CSVRFMNTEAFF
>TRBV5-1|NA|NA|TRBJ2-4
TGCGCCAGCAGCTTGGATGGCGGAATAGCCAAAAACATTCAGTACTTC
CASSLDGGIAKNIQYF
>TRBV2|NA|TRBD1|TRBJ1-4
TGTGCCAGCACGGACAGGGGGCGTGAAAAACTGTTTTTT
CASTDRGREKLFF
>TRBV9|NA|NA|TRBJ2-5
TGTGCCAGCAGCGTAGCTACGGCTAGCGCCGAGACCCAGTACTTC
CASSVATASAETQYF
>TRBV2|few|NA|TRBJ1-1
TGTGCCAGCAGTGCCTATTCGAACAGAGTTGAAGCTTTCTTT
CASSAYSNRVEAFF
>TRBV5-1|NA|NA|TRBJ2-7
TGCGCCAGCAGCTTGGAACAGAGGTACGAGCAGTACTTC
CASSLEQRYEQYF
>TRBV6-4|NA|NA|TRBJ1-5
TGTGCCAGCAGCCTAGAAGTTGGGAGTCAGCCCCAGCATTTT
CASSLEVGSQPQHF
>TRBV20-1|few|NA|TRBJ2-1
TGCAGTGCTAGAGATCTGGGGGAGCAGTTCTTC
CSARDLGEQFF
>TRBV5-1|NA|NA|TRBJ2-3
TGCGCCAGCAGCGTCGTAAGCGGCACAGATACGCAGTATTTT
CASSVVSGTDTQYF
>TRBV2|NA|TRBD1|TRBJ1-2
TGTGCCAGCAGCCCCGGACAGGGGAGCTATGGCTACACCTTC
CASSPGQGSYGYTF
>TRBV4-1|few|NA|TRBJ2-3
TGCGCCAGCAGCCAAAACAGGGTTTTGGCAGATACGCAGTATTTT
CASSQNRVLADTQYF
>TRBV7-8|NA|NA|TRBJ2-1
TGTGCCAGCAGCTTTGGGAGTAGCTACAATGAGCAGTTCTTC
CASSFGSSYNEQFF
>TRBV5-4|NA|TRBD2|TRBJ2-3
TGTGCCAGCAGCTCCCCCTCAAGCGGGAGGACCGATACGCAGTATTTT
CASSSPSSGRTDTQYF
>TRBV2|NA|NA|TRBJ2-7
TGTGCCAGTGCCGACAGTAACGAGCAGTACTTC
CASADSNEQYF
>TRBV7-9|few|TRBD2|TRBJ2-1
TGTGCCAGCAGCTCGACTAGCGGGAGTAGAAGTGAGCAGTTCTTC
CASSSTSGSRSEQFF